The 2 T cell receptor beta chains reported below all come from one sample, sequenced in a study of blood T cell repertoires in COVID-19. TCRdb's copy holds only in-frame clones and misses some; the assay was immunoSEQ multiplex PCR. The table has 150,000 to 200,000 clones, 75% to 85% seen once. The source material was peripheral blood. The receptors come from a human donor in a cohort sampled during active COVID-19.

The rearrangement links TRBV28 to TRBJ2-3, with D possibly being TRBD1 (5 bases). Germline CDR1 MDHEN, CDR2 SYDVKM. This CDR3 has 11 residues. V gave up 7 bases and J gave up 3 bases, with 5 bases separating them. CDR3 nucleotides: TGTGCCAGCAAGGGGACAGATACGCAGTATTTT. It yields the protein CASKGTDTQYF.

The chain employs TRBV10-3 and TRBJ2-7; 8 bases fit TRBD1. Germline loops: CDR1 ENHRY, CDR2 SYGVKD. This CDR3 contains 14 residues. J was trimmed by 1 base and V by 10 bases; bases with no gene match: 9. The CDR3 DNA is TGTGCCACGAACACCGGGACAGGTTCCTACGAGCAGTACTTC. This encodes CATNTGTGSYEQYF.